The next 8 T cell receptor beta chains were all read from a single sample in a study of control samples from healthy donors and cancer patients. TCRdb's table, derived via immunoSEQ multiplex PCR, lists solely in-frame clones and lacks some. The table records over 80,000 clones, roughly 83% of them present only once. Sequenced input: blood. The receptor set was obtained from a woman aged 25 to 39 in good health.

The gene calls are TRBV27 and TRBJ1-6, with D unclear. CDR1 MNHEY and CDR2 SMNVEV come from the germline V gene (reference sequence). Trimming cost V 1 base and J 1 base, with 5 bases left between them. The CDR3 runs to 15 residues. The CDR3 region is CASSLYGSYNSPLHF. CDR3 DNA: TGTGCCAGCAGTTTATATGGGTCCTATAATTCACCCCTCCACTTT.

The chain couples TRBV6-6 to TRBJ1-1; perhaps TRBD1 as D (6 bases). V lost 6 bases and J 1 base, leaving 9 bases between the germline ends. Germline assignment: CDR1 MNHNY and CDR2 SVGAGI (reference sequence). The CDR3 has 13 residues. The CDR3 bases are TGTGCCAGCAGGGTACAGGGGAACACTGAAGCTTTCTTT. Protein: CASRVQGNTEAFF.

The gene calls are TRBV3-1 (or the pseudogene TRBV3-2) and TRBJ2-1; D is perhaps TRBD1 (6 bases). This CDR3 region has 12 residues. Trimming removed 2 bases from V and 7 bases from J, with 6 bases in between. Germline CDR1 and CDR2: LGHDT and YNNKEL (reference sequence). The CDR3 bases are TGTGCCAGCAGCCAAAGGGGGAATGAGCAGTTCTTC. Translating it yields CASSQRGNEQFF.

CDR3 DNA: TGTGCCAGCAGCCCCTGGGACCTTACGCAGTATTTT. This translates into CASSPWDLTQYF. This sequence joins TRBV7-9 and TRBJ2-3; possibly TRBD1 or TRBD2 for D (5 bases each). The CDR3 runs to 12 residues. Germline lookup yields CDR1 SEHNR and CDR2 FQNEAQ (reference sequence). Trimming pared 5 bases from V and 8 bases from J, leaving 11 bases between.

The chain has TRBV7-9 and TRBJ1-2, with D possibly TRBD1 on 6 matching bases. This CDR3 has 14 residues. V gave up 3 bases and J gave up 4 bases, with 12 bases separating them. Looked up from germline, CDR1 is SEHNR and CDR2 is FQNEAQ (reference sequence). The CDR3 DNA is TGTGCCAGCAGCTTCGCGGGGGCAGCCTATGGCTACACCTTC. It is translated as CASSFAGAAYGYTF.

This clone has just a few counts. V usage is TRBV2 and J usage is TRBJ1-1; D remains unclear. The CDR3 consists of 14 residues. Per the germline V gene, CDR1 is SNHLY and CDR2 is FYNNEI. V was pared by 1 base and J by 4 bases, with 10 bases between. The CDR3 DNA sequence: TGTGCCAGCAGTGAAGTAGTGGGAAGCACTGAAGCTTTCTTT. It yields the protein CASSEVVGSTEAFF.

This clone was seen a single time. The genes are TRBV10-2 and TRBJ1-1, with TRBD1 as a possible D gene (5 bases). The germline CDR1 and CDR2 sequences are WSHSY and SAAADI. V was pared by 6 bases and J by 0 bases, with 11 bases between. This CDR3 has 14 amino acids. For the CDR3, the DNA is TGCGCCAGCAGGCCAGGGACCATGAACACTGAAGCTTTCTTT. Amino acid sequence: CASRPGTMNTEAFF.

CDR3 nucleotides: TGTGCCAGCAGTGTGGGTGCGGACGGACGCTTATATGGCTACACCTTC. It encodes CASSVGADGRLYGYTF. The chain carries TRBV6-1 and TRBJ1-2; D is ambiguous. Germline V lookup: CDR1 MNHNS, CDR2 SASEGT. The length of the CDR3 is 16 residues. V was pared by 4 bases and J by 5 bases, with 20 bases between.